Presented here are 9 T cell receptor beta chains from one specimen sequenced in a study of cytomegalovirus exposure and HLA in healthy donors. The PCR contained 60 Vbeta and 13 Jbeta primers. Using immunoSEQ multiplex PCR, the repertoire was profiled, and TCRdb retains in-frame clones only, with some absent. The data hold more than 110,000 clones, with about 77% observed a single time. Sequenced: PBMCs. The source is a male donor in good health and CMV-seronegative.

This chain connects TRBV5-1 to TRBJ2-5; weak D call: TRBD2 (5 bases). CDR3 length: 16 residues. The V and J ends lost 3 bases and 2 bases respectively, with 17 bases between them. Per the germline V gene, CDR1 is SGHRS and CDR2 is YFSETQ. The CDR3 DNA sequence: TGCGCCAGCAGCTATCGACCGGGCGGGCGTCAAGAGACCCAGTACTTC. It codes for CASSYRPGGRQETQYF.

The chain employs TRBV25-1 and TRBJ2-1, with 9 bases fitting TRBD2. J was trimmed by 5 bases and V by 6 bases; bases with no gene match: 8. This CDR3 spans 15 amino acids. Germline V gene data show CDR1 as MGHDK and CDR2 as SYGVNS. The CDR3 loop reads CASSPFAGGNNEQFF. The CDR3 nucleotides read TGTGCCAGCAGCCCGTTCGCGGGGGGGAACAATGAGCAGTTCTTC.

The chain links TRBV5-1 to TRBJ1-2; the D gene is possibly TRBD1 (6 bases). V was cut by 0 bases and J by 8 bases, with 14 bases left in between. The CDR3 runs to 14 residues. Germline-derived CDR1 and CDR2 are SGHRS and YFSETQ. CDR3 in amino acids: CASSLGGLLEGYTF. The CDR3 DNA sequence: TGCGCCAGCAGCTTGGGGGGGCTACTGGAAGGCTACACCTTC.

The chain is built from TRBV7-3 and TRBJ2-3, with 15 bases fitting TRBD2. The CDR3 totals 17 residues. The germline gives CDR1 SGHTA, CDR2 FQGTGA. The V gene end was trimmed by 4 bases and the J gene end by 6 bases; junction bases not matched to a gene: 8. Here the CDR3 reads CASSSEGLAGGQDTQYF. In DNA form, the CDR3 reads TGTGCCAGCAGCTCCGAGGGACTAGCGGGGGGACAGGATACGCAGTATTTT.

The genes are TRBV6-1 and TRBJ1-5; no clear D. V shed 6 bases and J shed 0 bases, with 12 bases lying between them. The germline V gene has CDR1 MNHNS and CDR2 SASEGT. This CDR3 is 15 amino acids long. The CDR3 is CASRVLFYSNQPQHF. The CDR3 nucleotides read TGTGCCAGCAGGGTACTCTTTTATAGCAATCAGCCCCAGCATTTT.

As DNA, the CDR3 is TGTGCCAGCGCGGGGGCGGAGGGGTCCTACGAGCAGTACTTC. This encodes CASAGAEGSYEQYF. V and J are TRBV11-1 and TRBJ2-7, with a weak D call TRBD2 (7 bases). The length of the CDR3 is 14 residues. Germline lookup yields CDR1 SGHAT and CDR2 FQDESV (reference sequence). Trimming took off 8 bases at V and 1 base at J, with 15 bases between the two ends.

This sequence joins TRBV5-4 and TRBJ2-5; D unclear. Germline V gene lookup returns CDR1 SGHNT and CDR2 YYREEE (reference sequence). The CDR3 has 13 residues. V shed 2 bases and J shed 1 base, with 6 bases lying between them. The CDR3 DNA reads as TGTGCCAGCAGCTTCCCACTCCAAGAGACCCAGTACTTC. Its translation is CASSFPLQETQYF.

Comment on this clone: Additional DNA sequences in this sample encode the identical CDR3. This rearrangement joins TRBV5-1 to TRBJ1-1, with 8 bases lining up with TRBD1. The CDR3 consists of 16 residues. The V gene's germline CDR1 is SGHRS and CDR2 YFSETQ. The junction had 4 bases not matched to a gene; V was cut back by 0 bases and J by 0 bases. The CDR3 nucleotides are TGCGCCAGCAGCTTGGGAGGACAGGGCTTGAACACTGAAGCTTTCTTT. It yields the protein CASSLGGQGLNTEAFF.

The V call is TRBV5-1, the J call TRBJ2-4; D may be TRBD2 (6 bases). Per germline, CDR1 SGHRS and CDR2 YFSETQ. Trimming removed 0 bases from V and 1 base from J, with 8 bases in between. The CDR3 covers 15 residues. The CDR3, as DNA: TGCGCCAGCAGCTTGGACCGGGGGGCCAAAAACATTCAGTACTTC. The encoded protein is CASSLDRGAKNIQYF.